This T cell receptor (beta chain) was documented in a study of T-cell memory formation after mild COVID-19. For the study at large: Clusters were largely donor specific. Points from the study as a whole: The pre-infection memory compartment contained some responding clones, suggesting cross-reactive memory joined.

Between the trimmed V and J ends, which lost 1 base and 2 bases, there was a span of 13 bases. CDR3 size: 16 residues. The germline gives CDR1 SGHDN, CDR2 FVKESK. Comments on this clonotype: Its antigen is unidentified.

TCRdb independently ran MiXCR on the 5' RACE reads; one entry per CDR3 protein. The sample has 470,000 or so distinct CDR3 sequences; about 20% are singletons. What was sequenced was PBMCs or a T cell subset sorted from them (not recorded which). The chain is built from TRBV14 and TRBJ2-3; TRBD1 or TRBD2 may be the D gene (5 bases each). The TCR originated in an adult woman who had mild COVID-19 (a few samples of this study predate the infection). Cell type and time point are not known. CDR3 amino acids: CASSQVEGTYTDTQYF. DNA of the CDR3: TGTGCCAGCAGCCAAGTTGAAGGGACCTACACAGATACGCAGTATTTT.